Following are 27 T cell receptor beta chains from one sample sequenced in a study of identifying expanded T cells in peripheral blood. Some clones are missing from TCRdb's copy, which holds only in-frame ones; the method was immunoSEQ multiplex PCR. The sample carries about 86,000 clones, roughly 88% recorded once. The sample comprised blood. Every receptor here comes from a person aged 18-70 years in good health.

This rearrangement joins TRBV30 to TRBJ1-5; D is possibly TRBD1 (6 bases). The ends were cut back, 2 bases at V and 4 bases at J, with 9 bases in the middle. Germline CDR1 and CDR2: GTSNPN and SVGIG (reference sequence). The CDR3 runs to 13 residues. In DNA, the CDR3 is TGTGCCTGGAGTACAGGGAGGAATCAGCCCCAGCATTTT. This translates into CAWSTGRNQPQHF.

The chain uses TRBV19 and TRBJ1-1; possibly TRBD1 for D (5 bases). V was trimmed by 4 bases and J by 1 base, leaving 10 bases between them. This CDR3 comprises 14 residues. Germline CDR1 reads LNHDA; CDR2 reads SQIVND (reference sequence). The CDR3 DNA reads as TGTGCCAGTAGTAACAGGACCCGGAACACTGAAGCTTTCTTT. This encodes CASSNRTRNTEAFF.

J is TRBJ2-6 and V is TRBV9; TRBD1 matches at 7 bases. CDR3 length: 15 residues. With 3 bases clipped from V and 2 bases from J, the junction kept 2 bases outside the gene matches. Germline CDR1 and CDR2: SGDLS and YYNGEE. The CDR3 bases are TGTGCCAGCAGCGCAGACAGGGCTGGGGCCAACGTCCTGACTTTC. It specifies CASSADRAGANVLTF.

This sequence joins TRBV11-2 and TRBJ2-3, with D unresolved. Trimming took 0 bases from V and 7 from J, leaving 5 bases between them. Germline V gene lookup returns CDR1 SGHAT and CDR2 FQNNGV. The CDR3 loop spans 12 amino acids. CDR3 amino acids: CASSLESYTQYF. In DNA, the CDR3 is TGTGCCAGCAGCTTAGAGTCGTATACGCAGTATTTT.

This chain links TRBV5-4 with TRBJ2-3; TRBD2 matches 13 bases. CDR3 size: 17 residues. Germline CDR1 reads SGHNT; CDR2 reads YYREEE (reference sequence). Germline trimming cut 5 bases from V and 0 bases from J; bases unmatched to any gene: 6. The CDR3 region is CASRRMGLAGSTDTQYF. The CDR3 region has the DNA TGTGCCAGCAGGCGTATGGGACTAGCGGGGAGCACAGATACGCAGTATTTT.

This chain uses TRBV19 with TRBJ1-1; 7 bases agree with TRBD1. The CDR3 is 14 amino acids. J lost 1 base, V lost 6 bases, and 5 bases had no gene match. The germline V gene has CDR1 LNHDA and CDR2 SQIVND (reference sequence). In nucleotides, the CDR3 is TGTGCCAGTAGGGCCGACAGGGAGAACACTGAAGCTTTCTTT. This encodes CASRADRENTEAFF.

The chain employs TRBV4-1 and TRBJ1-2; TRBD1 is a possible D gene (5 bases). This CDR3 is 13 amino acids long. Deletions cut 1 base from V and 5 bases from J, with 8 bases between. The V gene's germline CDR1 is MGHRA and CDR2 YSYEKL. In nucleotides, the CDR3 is TGCGCCAGCAGCCAAGCAGGGATTTATGGCTACACCTTC. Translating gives CASSQAGIYGYTF.

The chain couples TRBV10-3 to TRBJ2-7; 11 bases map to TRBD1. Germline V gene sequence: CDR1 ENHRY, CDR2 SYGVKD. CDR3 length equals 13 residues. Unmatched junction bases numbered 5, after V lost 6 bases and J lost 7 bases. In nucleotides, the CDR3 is TGTGCCATCAGGCCGGGACAGGGGGTAGAGCAGTACTTC. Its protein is CAIRPGQGVEQYF.

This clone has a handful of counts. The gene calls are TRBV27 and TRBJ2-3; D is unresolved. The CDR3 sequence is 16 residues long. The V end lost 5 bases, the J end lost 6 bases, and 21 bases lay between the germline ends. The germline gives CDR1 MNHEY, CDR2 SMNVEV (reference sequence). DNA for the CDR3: TGTGCCAGCAGTCCTAGGTTGGGGTGGGGTGTGGATACGCAGTATTTT. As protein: CASSPRLGWGVDTQYF.

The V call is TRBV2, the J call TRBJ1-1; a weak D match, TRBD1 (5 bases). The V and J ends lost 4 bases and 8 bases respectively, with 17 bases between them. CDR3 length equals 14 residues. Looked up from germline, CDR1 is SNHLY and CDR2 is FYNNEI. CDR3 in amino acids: CASSGGLGMGEAFF. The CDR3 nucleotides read TGTGCCAGCAGTGGGGGACTGGGCATGGGGGAAGCTTTCTTT.

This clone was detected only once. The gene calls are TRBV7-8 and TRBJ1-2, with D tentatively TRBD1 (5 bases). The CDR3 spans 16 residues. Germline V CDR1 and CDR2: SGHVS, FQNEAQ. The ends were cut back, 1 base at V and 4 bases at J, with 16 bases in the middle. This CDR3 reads CASSLVVPGLLYGYTF. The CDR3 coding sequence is TGTGCCAGCAGCTTAGTCGTACCGGGACTGCTCTATGGCTACACCTTC.

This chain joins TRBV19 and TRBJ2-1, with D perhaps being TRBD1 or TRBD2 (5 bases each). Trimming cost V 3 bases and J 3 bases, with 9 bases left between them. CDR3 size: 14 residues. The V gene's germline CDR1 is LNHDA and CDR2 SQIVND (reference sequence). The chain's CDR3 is CASSIWDRYNEQFF. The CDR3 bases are TGTGCCAGTAGTATCTGGGACCGCTACAATGAGCAGTTCTTC.

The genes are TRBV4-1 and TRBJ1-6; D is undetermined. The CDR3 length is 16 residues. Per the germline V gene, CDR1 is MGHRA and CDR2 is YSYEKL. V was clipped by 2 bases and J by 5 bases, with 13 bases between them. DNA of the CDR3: TGCGCCAGCAGCCAAAGGGTATATGGGGATAATTCACCCCTCCACTTT. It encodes CASSQRVYGDNSPLHF.

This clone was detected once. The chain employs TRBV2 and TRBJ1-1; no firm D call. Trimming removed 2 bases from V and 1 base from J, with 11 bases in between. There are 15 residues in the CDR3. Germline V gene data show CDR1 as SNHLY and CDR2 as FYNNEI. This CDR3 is CASSERSSPNTEAFF. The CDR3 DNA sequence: TGTGCCAGCAGTGAACGGAGCAGCCCGAACACTGAAGCTTTCTTT.

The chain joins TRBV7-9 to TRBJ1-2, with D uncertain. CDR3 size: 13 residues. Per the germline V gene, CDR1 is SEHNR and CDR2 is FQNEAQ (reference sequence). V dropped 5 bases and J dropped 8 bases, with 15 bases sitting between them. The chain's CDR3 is CASSLIGEGGYTF. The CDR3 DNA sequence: TGTGCCAGCAGCCTTATCGGGGAAGGCGGCTACACCTTC. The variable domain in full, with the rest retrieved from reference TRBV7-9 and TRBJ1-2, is DTGVSQNPRHKITKRGQNVTFRCDPISEHNRLYWYRQTLGQGPEFLTYFQNEAQLEKSRLLSDRFSAERPKGSFSTLEIQRTEQGDSAMYLCASSLIGEGGYTFGSGTRLTVV.

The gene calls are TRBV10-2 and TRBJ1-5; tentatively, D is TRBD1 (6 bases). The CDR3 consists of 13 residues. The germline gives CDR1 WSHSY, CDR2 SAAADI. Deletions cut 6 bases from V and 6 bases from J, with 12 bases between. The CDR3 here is CASSTGLAQPQHF. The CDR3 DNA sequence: TGCGCCAGCAGCACAGGGCTGGCTCAGCCCCAGCATTTT.

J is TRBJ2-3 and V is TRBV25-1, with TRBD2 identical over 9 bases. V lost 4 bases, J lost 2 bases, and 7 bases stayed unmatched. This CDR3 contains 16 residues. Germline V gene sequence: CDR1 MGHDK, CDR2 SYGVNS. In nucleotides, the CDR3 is TGTGCCAGCAGTGTGCCGGGACTAGCTTTCACAGATACGCAGTATTTT. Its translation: CASSVPGLAFTDTQYF.

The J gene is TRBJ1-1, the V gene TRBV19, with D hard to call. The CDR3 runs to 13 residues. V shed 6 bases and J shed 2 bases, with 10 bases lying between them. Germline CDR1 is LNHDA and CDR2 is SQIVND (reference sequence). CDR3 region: CASSPQVNTEAFF. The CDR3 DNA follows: TGTGCCAGTAGCCCTCAAGTTAACACTGAAGCTTTCTTT.

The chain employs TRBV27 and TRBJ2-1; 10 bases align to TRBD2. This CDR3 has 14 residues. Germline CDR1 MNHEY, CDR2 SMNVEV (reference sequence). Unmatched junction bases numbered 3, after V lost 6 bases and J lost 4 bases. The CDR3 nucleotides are TGTGCCAGCAGCCGGACTAGCGGATACAATGAGCAGTTCTTC. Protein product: CASSRTSGYNEQFF.

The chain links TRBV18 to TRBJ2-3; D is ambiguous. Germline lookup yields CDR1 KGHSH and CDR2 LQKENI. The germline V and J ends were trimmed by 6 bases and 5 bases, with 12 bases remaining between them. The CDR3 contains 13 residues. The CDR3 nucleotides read TGTGCCAGCTCGCGACCGCACGGAGATACGCAGTATTTT. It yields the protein CASSRPHGDTQYF.

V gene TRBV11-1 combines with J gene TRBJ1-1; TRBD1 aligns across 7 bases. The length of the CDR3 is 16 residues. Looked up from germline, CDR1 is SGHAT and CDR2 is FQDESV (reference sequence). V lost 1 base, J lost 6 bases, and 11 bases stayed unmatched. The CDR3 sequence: CASSLGYQGDAAEAFF. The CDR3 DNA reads TGTGCCAGCAGCTTAGGGTACCAGGGGGACGCGGCTGAAGCTTTCTTT.

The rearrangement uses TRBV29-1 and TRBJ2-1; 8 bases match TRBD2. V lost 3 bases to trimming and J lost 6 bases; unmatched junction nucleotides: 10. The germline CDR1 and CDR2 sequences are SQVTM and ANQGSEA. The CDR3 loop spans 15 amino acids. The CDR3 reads CSVEGRSGSFNEQFF. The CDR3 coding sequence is TGCAGCGTTGAGGGTCGAAGCGGGAGTTTCAATGAGCAGTTCTTC.

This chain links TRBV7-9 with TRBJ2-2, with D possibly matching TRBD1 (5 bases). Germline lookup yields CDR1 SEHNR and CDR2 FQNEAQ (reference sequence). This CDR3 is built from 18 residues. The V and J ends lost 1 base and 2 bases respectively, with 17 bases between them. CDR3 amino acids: CASSLVETVESNTGELFF. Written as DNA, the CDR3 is TGTGCCAGCAGCTTAGTGGAGACAGTAGAATCAAACACCGGGGAGCTGTTTTTT. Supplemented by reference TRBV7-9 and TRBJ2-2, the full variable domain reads DTGVSQNPRHKITKRGQNVTFRCDPISEHNRLYWYRQTLGQGPEFLTYFQNEAQLEKSRLLSDRFSAERPKGSFSTLEIQRTEQGDSAMYLCASSLVETVESNTGELFFGEGSRLTVL.

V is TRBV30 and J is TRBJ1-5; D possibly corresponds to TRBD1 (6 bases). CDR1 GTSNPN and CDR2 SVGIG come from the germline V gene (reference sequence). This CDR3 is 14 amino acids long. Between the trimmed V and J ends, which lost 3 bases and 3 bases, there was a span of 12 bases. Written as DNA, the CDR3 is TGTGCCTGGAGCGGGACAAATTACAATCAGCCCCAGCATTTT. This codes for CAWSGTNYNQPQHF. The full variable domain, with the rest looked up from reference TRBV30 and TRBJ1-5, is SQTIHQWPATLVQPVGSPLSLECTVEGTSNPNLYWYRQAAGRGLQLLFYSVGIGQISSEVPQNLSASRPQDRQFILSSKKLLLSDSGFYLCAWSGTNYNQPQHFGDGTRLSIL.

CDR3 sequence (DNA): TGTGCCAGCAGTCGGGACAGCGGCGCCGGCTACACCTTC. It codes for CASSRDSGAGYTF. This chain joins TRBV7-9 and TRBJ1-2; TRBD1 agrees at 7 bases. CDR1 is SEHNR and CDR2 is FQNEAQ in the germline V gene (reference sequence). CDR3 length: 13 amino acids. With V trimmed by 6 bases and J by 8 bases, 9 bases remained unmatched.

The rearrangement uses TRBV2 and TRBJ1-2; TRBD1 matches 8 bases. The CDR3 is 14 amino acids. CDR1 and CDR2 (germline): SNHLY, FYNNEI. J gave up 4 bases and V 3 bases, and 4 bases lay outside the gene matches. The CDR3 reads CASSEGQVAYGYTF. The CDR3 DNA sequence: TGTGCCAGCAGTGAGGGACAGGTGGCCTATGGCTACACCTTC.

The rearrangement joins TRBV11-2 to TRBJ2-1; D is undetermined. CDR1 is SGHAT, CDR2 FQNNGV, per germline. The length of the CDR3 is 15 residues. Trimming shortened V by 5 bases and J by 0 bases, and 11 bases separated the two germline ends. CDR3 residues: CASSARPSSYNEQFF. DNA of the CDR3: TGTGCCAGCAGCGCAAGACCGAGCTCCTACAATGAGCAGTTCTTC.